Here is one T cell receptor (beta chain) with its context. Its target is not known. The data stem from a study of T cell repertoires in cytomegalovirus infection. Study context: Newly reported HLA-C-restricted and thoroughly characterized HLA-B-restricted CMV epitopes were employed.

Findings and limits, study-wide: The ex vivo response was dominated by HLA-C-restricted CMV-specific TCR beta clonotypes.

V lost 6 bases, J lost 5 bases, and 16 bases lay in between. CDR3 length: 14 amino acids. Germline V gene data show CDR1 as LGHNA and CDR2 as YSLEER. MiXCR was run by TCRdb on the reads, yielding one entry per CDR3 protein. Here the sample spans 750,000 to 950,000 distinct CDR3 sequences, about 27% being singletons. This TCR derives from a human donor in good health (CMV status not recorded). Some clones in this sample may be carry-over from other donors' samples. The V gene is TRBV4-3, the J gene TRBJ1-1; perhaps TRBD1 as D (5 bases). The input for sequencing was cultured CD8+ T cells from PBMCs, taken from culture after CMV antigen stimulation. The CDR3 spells CASSEGGGYTEAFF. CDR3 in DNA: TGCGCCAGCAGTGAGGGCGGGGGGTATACTGAAGCTTTCTTT.